Below, 17 T cell receptor beta chains from the same sample are listed, as sequenced in a study of T cells after yellow fever vaccination. TCRdb ran MiXCR on the 5' RACE reads and lists one entry per CDR3 protein. The repertoire has roughly 310,000 distinct CDR3 sequences, around 4% of them found once; the top ten carry around a quarter. This sample comprised PBMCs, obtained on the day of the yellow fever booster vaccination. Receptor source: a man aged 18 to 30 who received the YFV17D yellow fever vaccine.

The sample holds many counts of this clonotype. The genes are TRBV15 and TRBJ2-7; D may be TRBD1 or TRBD2 (5 bases each). V dropped 0 bases and J dropped 2 bases, with 8 bases sitting between them. CDR1 and CDR2 (germline): LNHNV, YYDKDF (reference sequence). The CDR3 runs to 14 residues. The CDR3 sequence is CATSRDRGPYEQYF. The CDR3 DNA reads TGTGCCACCAGCAGAGATCGGGGCCCCTACGAGCAGTACTTC.

The chain employs TRBV7-6 and TRBJ1-1; the D is unclear. V dropped 4 bases and J dropped 2 bases, with 17 bases sitting between them. The CDR3 runs 16 residues. Germline CDR1 is SGHVS and CDR2 is FNYEAQ. The CDR3 protein is CASSSLLSSSNTEAFF. The CDR3 bases are TGTGCCAGCAGCTCCCTCCTGAGTAGTTCTAACACTGAAGCTTTCTTT.

This clonotype was observed many times. This chain connects TRBV20-1 to TRBJ2-1, with D hard to call. Trimming removed 0 bases at V and 2 bases at J, with 14 bases between. CDR3 length: 16 amino acids. From germline, CDR1 is DFQATT and CDR2 SNEGSKA (reference sequence). The CDR3 DNA reads as TGCAGTGCTAGAGATCTGGCGACGGATCCCTACAATGAGCAGTTCTTC. Its protein is CSARDLATDPYNEQFF.

This clonotype was recorded many times. The chain recombines TRBV7-9 with TRBJ2-4; D gene ambiguous. CDR1 and CDR2 from the germline V gene are SEHNR and FQNEAQ (reference sequence). The CDR3 is made up of 15 amino acids. Deletions cut 0 bases from V and 9 bases from J, with 15 bases between. CDR3 residues: CASSLARTDPGIQYF. CDR3 bases: TGTGCCAGCAGCTTAGCAAGGACGGACCCCGGCATTCAGTACTTC.

This clonotype was seen repeatedly, ten times or more. V is TRBV20-1 and J is TRBJ1-1, with D perhaps matching TRBD1 (6 bases). CDR3 size: 15 residues. The germline V gene has CDR1 DFQATT and CDR2 SNEGSKA (reference sequence). The V end was cut by 5 bases, the J end by 0 bases, with 16 bases between. The CDR3 coding sequence is TGCAGTGCTCAAGAACCTGGACAGATGAACACTGAAGCTTTCTTT. Translation: CSAQEPGQMNTEAFF.

This clonotype turned up a few times. The chain employs TRBV20-1 and TRBJ1-5; unclear D gene. The CDR3 covers 14 residues. V was cut by 3 bases and J by 2 bases, with 11 bases left in between. Germline V gene lookup returns CDR1 DFQATT and CDR2 SNEGSKA (reference sequence). The CDR3 nucleotides read TGCAGTGCTAGCTCCGCCCTCGGCAATCAGCCCCAGCATTTT. Encoded protein: CSASSALGNQPQHF.

The V and J genes are TRBV24-1 and TRBJ1-3; perhaps TRBD1 as D (5 bases). The CDR3 loop spans 14 amino acids. The V gene lost 4 bases and the J gene lost 7 bases, with 13 bases spanning the gap. Germline V gene sequence: CDR1 KGHDR, CDR2 SFDVKD. The CDR3 region is CATSESTEGNTIYF. The CDR3 DNA follows: TGTGCCACCAGTGAGTCAACCGAGGGGAACACCATATATTTT.

In its sample, this clonotype was seen a few times. The rearrangement joins TRBV7-9 to TRBJ1-1; tentative D call: TRBD1 (5 bases). The CDR3 contains 13 residues. Germline-derived CDR1 and CDR2 are SEHNR and FQNEAQ (reference sequence). V was clipped by 5 bases and J by 8 bases, with 15 bases between them. The CDR3 DNA follows: TGTGCCAGCAGCCTTGATGGGGCAGCGGAAGCTTTCTTT. Amino acid sequence: CASSLDGAAEAFF.

This clonotype appeared many times. CDR3: CASTRDGTFTEAFF. As DNA, the CDR3 is TGTGCCAGCACCCGGGACGGGACCTTCACTGAAGCTTTCTTT. The rearrangement links TRBV7-9 to TRBJ1-1; tentative D call: TRBD1 (5 bases). The CDR3 runs 14 residues. Trimming took off 7 bases at V and 4 bases at J, with 16 bases between the two ends. Germline V lookup: CDR1 SEHNR, CDR2 FQNEAQ (reference sequence).

In its sample, this clonotype was seen a few times. The chain combines TRBV7-3 with TRBJ2-1; D is possibly TRBD1 or TRBD2 (5 bases each). V lost 1 base, J lost 12 bases, and 10 bases lay in between. From germline, CDR1 is SGHTA and CDR2 FQGTGA. The CDR3 is 12 residues long. CDR3 residues: CASSLMGEGQFF. The CDR3 DNA sequence: TGTGCCAGCAGCTTAATGGGGGAAGGGCAGTTCTTC.

This clonotype was detected only a few times. The chain carries TRBV15 and TRBJ1-5; D is unclear. From germline, CDR1 is LNHNV and CDR2 YYDKDF (reference sequence). Trimming pared 0 bases from V and 0 bases from J, leaving 9 bases between. This CDR3 has 16 amino acids. The CDR3: CATSRDPSNSNQPQHF. As DNA, the CDR3 is TGTGCCACCAGCAGAGATCCCAGTAATAGCAATCAGCCCCAGCATTTT.

This clonotype appeared many times. The V gene is TRBV7-2, the J gene TRBJ1-6; 7 positions match TRBD1. J was trimmed by 10 bases and V by 7 bases; bases with no gene match: 7. The CDR3 runs to 13 residues. Per the germline V gene, CDR1 is SGHTA and CDR2 is FQGNSA. The CDR3 DNA reads as TGTGCCAGCACCACAGGGGTCGGCTCACCCCTCCACTTT. Encoded protein: CASTTGVGSPLHF.

This clonotype was picked up a small number of times. In nucleotides, the CDR3 is TGTGCCAGCAGCTTAGATCGAACCAGACAAGAGACCCAGTACTTC. Its protein is CASSLDRTRQETQYF. The genes are TRBV7-8 and TRBJ2-5; no clear D gene. Germline-derived CDR1 and CDR2 are SGHVS and FQNEAQ. The CDR3 consists of 15 residues. Trimming left V 1 base short and J 2 bases short, with 11 bases between.

J is TRBJ2-5 and V is TRBV6-5; D ambiguous. V was cut by 8 bases and J by 3 bases, with 13 bases left in between. CDR1 is MNHEY, CDR2 SVGAGI, per germline. The CDR3 covers 13 residues. CDR3 in amino acids: CASRARIKETQYF. CDR3 nucleotides: TGTGCCAGCCGGGCGAGGATTAAAGAGACCCAGTACTTC.

Many counts were recorded for this clonotype. V and J are TRBV5-5 and TRBJ2-3; 7 bases map to TRBD2. The CDR3 runs to 17 residues. Germline trimming cut 0 bases from V and 3 bases from J; bases unmatched to any gene: 10. Germline V gene data show CDR1 as SGHKS and CDR2 as YYEKEE (reference sequence). The CDR3 nucleotides read TGTGCCAGCAGCTTGGGGGCTGGCGGGGGATCAACAGATACGCAGTATTTT. Translated, it gives CASSLGAGGGSTDTQYF. Combining the CDR3 with reference TRBV5-5 and TRBJ2-3 gives the whole variable domain DAGVTQSPTHLIKTRGQQVTLRCSPISGHKSVSWYQQVLGQGPQFIFQYYEKEERGRGNFPDRFSARQFPNYSSELNVNALLLGDSALYLCASSLGAGGGSTDTQYFGPGTRLTVL.

V usage is TRBV11-2 and J usage is TRBJ1-3, with D tentatively TRBD1 (6 bases). This CDR3 region has 18 residues. Trimming took 2 bases from V and 0 from J, leaving 17 bases between them. From germline, CDR1 is SGHAT and CDR2 FQNNGV. The CDR3 coding sequence is TGTGCCAGCAGCTTATCTGCTCAGGGGCCCCACTCTGGAAACACCATATATTTT. Its protein is CASSLSAQGPHSGNTIYF.

This clonotype showed up many times. The rearrangement joins TRBV6-2 or TRBV6-3 to TRBJ1-1, with D possibly TRBD1 on 5 matching bases. Germline CDR1 MNHEY, CDR2 SVGEGT. The CDR3 covers 16 residues. V was clipped by 7 bases and J by 3 bases, with 21 bases between them. The CDR3 protein is CASIRNLQGRDTEAFF. CDR3 coding DNA: TGTGCCAGCATACGAAACCTGCAGGGTCGGGACACTGAAGCTTTCTTT.